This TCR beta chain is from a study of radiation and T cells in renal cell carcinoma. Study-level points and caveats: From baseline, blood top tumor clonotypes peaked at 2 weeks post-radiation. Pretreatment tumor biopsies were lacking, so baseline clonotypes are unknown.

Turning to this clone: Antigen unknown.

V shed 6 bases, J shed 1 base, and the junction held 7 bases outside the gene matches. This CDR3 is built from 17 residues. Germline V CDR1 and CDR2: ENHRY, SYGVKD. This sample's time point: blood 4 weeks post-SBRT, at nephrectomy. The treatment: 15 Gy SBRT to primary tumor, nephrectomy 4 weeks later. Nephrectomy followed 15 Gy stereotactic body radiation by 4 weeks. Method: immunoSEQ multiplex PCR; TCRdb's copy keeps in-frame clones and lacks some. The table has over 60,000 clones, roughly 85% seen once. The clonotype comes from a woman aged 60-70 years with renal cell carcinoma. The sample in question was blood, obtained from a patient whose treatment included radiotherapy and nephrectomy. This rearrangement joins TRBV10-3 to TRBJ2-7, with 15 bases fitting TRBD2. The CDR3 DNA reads TGTGCCATCAGGGGGACTAGCGGGGGGCCTTCTTCCTACGAGCAGTACTTC. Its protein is CAIRGTSGGPSSYEQYF.